This T cell receptor (beta chain) was captured by sequencing in a study of blood T cell repertoires in COVID-19. Overall study: The origin of the acute and convalescent COVID-19 samples was the United States, Italy and Spain. PBMCs, B-cell-depleted T cells, or T cells were the source of the cDNA or gDNA that made up the material.

This clone was observed a single time. A Seattle source enrolled patients during active infection and followed them longitudinally. Per the authors' pipeline: Estimated nucleated cell counts came from reference gene primer amplification. Clones were read by immunoSEQ multiplex PCR, and TCRdb kept only the in-frame ones, dropping some. Clonal size and the V and J genes are those of that table, whereas D and trimming came from the DNA. The sample includes 250,000 to 400,000 clones, 85% to 90% of them seen just once. The V and J ends lost 3 bases and 0 bases, in that order; junction bases with no gene match: 8. The CDR3 is made up of 16 amino acids. Germline loops: CDR1 SNHLY, CDR2 FYNNEI.

The sequence was obtained from a woman in her 30s with COVID-19, enrolled during active disease. The sequencing sample was made of peripheral blood. The chain links TRBV2 to TRBJ2-7; 7 bases fit TRBD1. The CDR3 DNA reads TGTGCCAGCAGTGAGTATAGGGGACAGCCCTCCTACGAGCAGTACTTC. Protein: CASSEYRGQPSYEQYF.